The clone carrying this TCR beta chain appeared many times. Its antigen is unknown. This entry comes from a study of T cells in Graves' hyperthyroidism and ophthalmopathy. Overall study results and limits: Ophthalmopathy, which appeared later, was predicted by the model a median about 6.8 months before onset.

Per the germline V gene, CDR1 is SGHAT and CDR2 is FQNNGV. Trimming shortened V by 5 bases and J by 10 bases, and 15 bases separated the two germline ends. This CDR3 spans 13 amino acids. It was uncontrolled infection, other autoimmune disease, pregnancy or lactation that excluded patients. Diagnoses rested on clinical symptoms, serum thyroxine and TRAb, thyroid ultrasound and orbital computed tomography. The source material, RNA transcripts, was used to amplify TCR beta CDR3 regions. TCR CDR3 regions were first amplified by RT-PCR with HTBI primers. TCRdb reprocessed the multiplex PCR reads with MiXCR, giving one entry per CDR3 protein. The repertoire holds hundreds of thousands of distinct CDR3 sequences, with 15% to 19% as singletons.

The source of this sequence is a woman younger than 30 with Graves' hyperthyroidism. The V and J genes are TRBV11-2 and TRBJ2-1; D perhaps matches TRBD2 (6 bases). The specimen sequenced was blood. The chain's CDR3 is CASSPPGLAEQFF. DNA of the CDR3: TGTGCCAGCAGCCCCCCCGGGCTAGCGGAGCAGTTCTTC.